This TCR beta chain was captured by sequencing in a study of a mutant IDH1 vaccine in newly diagnosed glioma. The overall study: The start of vaccination came 4-6 weeks after radiotherapy alone, or with temozolomide cycles.

The CDR3 consists of 16 residues. V lost 2 bases, J lost 0 bases, and 14 bases lay in between. CDR1 and CDR2 from the germline V gene are MNHEY and SMNVEV (reference sequence). This clone was seen only once. No antigen is known for it. The table came from immunoSEQ multiplex PCR; TCRdb's copy has only in-frame clones and leaves some out. The sample consists of about 67,000 clones, over 75% of them appearing once. Stated time point: week 23, last vaccination. Doses consisted of 300 ug of mutant IDH1 20-mer peptide each, paired with topical imiquimod. The chain joins TRBV27 to TRBJ2-7; tentative D call: TRBD1 (6 bases). The sequences come from PBMCs, collected from a glioma patient whose treatment included an IDH1 peptide vaccine. The sequence came from a young man with glioma. The CDR3 spells CASSLISGALSYEQYF. The CDR3 bases are TGTGCCAGCAGTTTAATCTCAGGGGCCCTCTCCTACGAGCAGTACTTC.